These T cell receptor beta chains were read from a single sample in a study of blood T cell repertoires in COVID-19. Only in-frame clones appear in the TCRdb table, and some are missing; sequencing was by immunoSEQ multiplex PCR. Of over 400,000 clones in the sample, 70% to 90% were seen once. The sequencing sample was made of PBMCs or T cells enriched from blood (not recorded which). These receptors originate from a woman between 55 and 75 years old who had recovered from COVID-19. Each CDR3 is given with its conserved first and last residue. A D gene is named only where the DNA matches it firmly. Clone size appears in some rows only: once, few, many, or a class for an expanded clone.

TRBJ2-3,TRBV13,NA,NA,CASTTRRAQGLPDTQYF,TGTGCCAGCACCACCCGTAGGGCGCAGGGTCTCCCAGATACGCAGTATTTT
TRBJ1-4,TRBV28,NA,NA,CASSLGGEGNEKLFF,TGTGCCAGCAGTTTGGGGGGGGAGGGGAATGAAAAACTGTTTTTT
TRBJ2-5,TRBV7-8,NA,NA,CASSPRETQYF,TGTGCCAGCAGCCCCCGGGAGACCCAGTACTTC
TRBJ1-6,TRBV10-3,NA,NA,CAITPSPNSPLHF,TGTGCCATCACCCCCTCCCCGAATTCACCCCTCCACTTT
TRBJ2-3,TRBV5-1,NA,TRBD2,CASSLAAGGANTDTQYF,TGCGCCAGCAGCTTGGCCGCGGGAGGGGCGAACACAGATACGCAGTATTTT
TRBJ2-2,TRBV24-1,NA,NA,CATKDGGNTGELFF,TGTGCCACCAAGGACGGAGGAAACACCGGGGAGCTGTTTTTT
TRBJ2-3,TRBV10-1,NA,NA,CASSEYRGGSTDTQYF,TGCGCCAGCAGTGAGTACAGGGGGGGCAGCACAGATACGCAGTATTTT
TRBJ1-2,TRBV3-1/TRBV3-2,once,NA,CASSQELGGRRNYGYTF,TGTGCCAGCAGCCAAGAATTGGGGGGGAGAAGGAACTATGGCTACACCTTC
TRBJ1-2,TRBV18,NA,TRBD1,CASSPDRGHGYTF,TGTGCCAGCTCTCCAGACAGGGGACATGGCTACACCTTC
TRBJ1-5,TRBV2,NA,NA,CASSAGNQPQHF,TGTGCCAGCAGTGCAGGCAATCAGCCCCAGCATTTT
TRBJ2-1,TRBV7-2,NA,NA,CASRPKRWDEQFF,TGTGCCAGCAGACCAAAGCGGTGGGATGAGCAGTTCTTC
TRBJ2-7,TRBV19,NA,TRBD2,CASSLAGGTQYEQYF,TGTGCCAGTAGCTTAGCGGGGGGGACACAATACGAGCAGTACTTC
TRBJ1-1,TRBV2,NA,TRBD1,CATWTGRTEAFF,TGTGCCACCTGGACAGGGCGGACTGAAGCTTTCTTT
TRBJ1-2,TRBV18,NA,TRBD1,CASSPLTDRGNYGYTF,TGTGCCAGCTCACCCTTAACGGACAGGGGAAACTATGGCTACACCTTC
TRBJ1-4,TRBV2,NA,TRBD1,CASMNAGTVNEKLFF,TGTGCCAGCATGAATGCCGGGACAGTGAATGAAAAACTGTTTTTT
TRBJ2-2,TRBV2,NA,TRBD2,CASSWTSGGKSANTGELFF,TGTGCCAGCAGCTGGACTAGCGGGGGCAAGAGTGCGAACACCGGGGAGCTGTTTTTT
TRBJ1-2,TRBV5-1,NA,NA,CASSLDTYGYTF,TGCGCCAGCAGCTTGGACACCTATGGCTACACCTTC
TRBJ2-2,TRBV5-1,NA,TRBD2,CATHEYSGGTAGELFF,TGCGCCACCCATGAATATAGCGGGGGGACGGCCGGGGAGCTGTTTTTT
TRBJ1-2,TRBV25-1,NA,NA,CASSVGRSYGYTF,TGTGCCAGCAGTGTGGGCCGCTCCTATGGCTACACCTTC
TRBJ2-1,TRBV2,NA,NA,CASSHPPDSYNEQFF,TGTGCCAGCAGTCACCCCCCCGACAGCTACAATGAGCAGTTCTTC
TRBJ1-5,TRBV21-1,NA,NA,CASSKKEERSLPVNQPQHF,TGTGCCAGCAGCAAAAAGGAGGAAAGGTCCCTTCCCGTAAATCAGCCCCAGCATTTT
TRBJ1-2,TRBV5-4,NA,NA,CASTLGVGANYGYTF,TGTGCCAGCACTCTCGGGGTCGGAGCTAACTATGGCTACACCTTC
TRBJ1-1,TRBV3-1/TRBV3-2,NA,NA,CACKKDSRTEAFF,TGTGCCTGCAAGAAGGACAGTCGCACTGAAGCTTTCTTT
TRBJ1-5,TRBV7-2,NA,NA,CASSLGAGQPQHF,TGTGCCAGCAGCTTAGGTGCAGGTCAGCCCCAGCATTTT
TRBJ1-1,TRBV5-1,once,TRBD1,CASSETPGPGGIEAFF,TGCGCCAGCAGCGAAACACCGGGACCAGGGGGGATTGAAGCTTTCTTT
TRBJ1-2,TRBV6-5,NA,NA,CASSSLGGASNYGYTF,TGTGCCAGCAGTTCGCTGGGGGGGGCTAGTAACTATGGCTACACCTTC
TRBJ2-5,TRBV9,NA,NA,CASSVGGGLETQYF,TGTGCCAGCAGCGTAGGTGGGGGCCTGGAGACCCAGTACTTC
TRBJ2-6,TRBV7-6,NA,NA,CASSIDSAGANVLTF,TGTGCCAGCAGCATAGACAGTGCCGGGGCCAACGTCCTGACTTTC
TRBJ1-1,TRBV29-1,NA,NA,CSVGNGQTEAFF,TGCAGCGTTGGAAACGGACAGACTGAAGCTTTCTTT
TRBJ1-2,TRBV3-1/TRBV3-2,NA,NA,CASSQTAAGYTF,TGTGCCAGCAGCCAGACCGCGGCGGGCTACACCTTC
TRBJ2-5,TRBV2,NA,NA,CASSESSVGTQYF,TGTGCCAGCAGTGAAAGTAGCGTTGGGACCCAGTACTTC
TRBJ1-2,TRBV2,NA,TRBD1,CASSERDRAPNYGYTF,TGTGCCAGCAGTGAACGGGACAGGGCCCCTAACTATGGCTACACCTTC